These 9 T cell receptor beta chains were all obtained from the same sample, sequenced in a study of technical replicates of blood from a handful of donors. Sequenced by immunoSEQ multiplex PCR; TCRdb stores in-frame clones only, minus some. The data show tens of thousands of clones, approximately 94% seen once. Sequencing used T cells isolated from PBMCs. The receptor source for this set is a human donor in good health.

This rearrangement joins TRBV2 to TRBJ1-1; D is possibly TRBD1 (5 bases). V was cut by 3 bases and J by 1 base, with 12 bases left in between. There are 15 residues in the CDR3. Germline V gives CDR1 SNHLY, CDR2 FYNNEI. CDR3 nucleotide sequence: TGTGCCAGCAGTGATGGGTGGACAACGAACACTGAAGCTTTCTTT. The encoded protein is CASSDGWTTNTEAFF.

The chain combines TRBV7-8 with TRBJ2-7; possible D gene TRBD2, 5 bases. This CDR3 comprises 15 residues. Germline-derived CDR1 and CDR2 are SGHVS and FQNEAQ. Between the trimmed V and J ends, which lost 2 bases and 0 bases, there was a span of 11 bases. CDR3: CASSLYGSSSYEQYF. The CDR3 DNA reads TGTGCCAGCAGCTTATATGGGAGCTCCTCCTACGAGCAGTACTTC.

The chain's CDR3 is CASSLGAGQPQHF. Here the CDR3 DNA reads TGTGCCAGCAGCTTGGGGGCGGGTCAGCCCCAGCATTTT. This sequence joins TRBV7-3 and TRBJ1-5, with a possible D match to TRBD1 (6 bases). The CDR3 contains 13 residues. V was shortened by 3 bases and J by 6 bases, with 9 bases between the two germline ends. Germline lookup yields CDR1 SGHTA and CDR2 FQGTGA.

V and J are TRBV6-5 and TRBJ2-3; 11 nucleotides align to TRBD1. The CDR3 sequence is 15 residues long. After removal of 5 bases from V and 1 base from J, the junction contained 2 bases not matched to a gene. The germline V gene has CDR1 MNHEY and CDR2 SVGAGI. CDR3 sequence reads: CASSMGQGGTDTQYF. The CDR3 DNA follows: TGTGCCAGCAGTATGGGACAGGGGGGCACAGATACGCAGTATTTT.

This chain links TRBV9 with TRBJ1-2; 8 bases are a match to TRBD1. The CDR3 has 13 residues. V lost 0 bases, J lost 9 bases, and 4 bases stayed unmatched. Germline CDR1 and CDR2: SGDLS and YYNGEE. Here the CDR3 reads CASSVGQGASYTF. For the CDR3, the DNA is TGTGCCAGCAGCGTAGGCCAGGGGGCCAGCTACACCTTC. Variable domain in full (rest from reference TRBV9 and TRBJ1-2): DSGVTQTPKHLITATGQRVTLRCSPRSGDLSVYWYQQSLDQGLQFLIQYYNGEERAKGNILERFSAQQFPDLHSELNLSSLELGDSALYFCASSVGQGASYTFGSGTRLTVV.

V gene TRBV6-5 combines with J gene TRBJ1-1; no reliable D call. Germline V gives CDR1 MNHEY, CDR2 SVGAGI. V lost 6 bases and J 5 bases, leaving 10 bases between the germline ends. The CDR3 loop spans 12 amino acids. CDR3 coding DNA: TGTGCCAGCAGCCCCGACTGGACTGAAGCTTTCTTT. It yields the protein CASSPDWTEAFF.

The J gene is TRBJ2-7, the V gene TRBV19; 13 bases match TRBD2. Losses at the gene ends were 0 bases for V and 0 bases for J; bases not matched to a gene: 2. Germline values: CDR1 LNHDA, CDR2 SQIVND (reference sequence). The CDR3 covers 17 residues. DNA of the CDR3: TGTGCCAGTAGTATAGACCGGACTAGCGGGAGCTCCTACGAGCAGTACTTC. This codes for CASSIDRTSGSSYEQYF.

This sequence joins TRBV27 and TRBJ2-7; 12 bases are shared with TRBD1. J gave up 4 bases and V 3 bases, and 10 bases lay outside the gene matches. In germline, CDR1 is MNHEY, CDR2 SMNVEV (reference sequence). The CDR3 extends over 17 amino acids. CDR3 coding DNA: TGTGCCAGCAGTTTCCGGCCGGGACAGGGGGCTTGGTACGAGCAGTACTTC. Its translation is CASSFRPGQGAWYEQYF.

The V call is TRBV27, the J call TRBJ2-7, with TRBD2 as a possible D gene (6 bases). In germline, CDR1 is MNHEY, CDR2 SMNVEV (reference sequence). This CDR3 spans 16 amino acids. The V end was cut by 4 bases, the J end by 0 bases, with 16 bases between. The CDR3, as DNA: TGTGCCAGCAGTTCTACCCGGGACTTTCCCTCCTACGAGCAGTACTTC. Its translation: CASSSTRDFPSYEQYF.